Presented here are 2 T cell receptor beta chains from one specimen sequenced in a study of control samples from healthy donors and cancer patients. Profiling relied on immunoSEQ multiplex PCR, and the TCRdb table lists in-frame clones only, not all of them. This sample has approximately 110,000 clones, with 80% to 95% found just once. The sequenced sample consisted of blood. The receptors originated from a woman aged 18-29 years in good health.

The rearrangement joins TRBV12-3 or TRBV12-4 to TRBJ2-3; no firm D call. Deletions cut 6 bases from V and 0 bases from J, with 1 base between. The CDR3 is 11 residues long. The CDR3 DNA follows: TGTGCCAGCAGCAGCACAGATACGCAGTATTTT. This encodes CASSSTDTQYF.

The CDR3 spells CATSASVGETQYF. As DNA, the CDR3 is TGTGCCACCAGTGCGTCGGTAGGGGAGACCCAGTACTTC. The gene calls are TRBV24-1 and TRBJ2-5; D is ambiguous. The CDR3 contains 13 residues. Trimming pared 5 bases from V and 5 bases from J, leaving 11 bases between. Germline V gene data show CDR1 as KGHDR and CDR2 as SFDVKD.